This passage covers 9 T cell receptor beta chains from one sample sequenced in a study of cytomegalovirus exposure and HLA in healthy donors. Use of 60 Vbeta and 13 Jbeta primers characterized the PCR. Here immunoSEQ multiplex PCR was the method, and the copy in TCRdb shows in-frame clones only, minus some. The sample lists about 160,000 clones, 75% seen once, with 2.5% to 3.5% in the top ten. Sequencing was performed on PBMCs. Receptors were obtained from a woman in her forties or fifties in good health and CMV-seropositive.

The chain is built from TRBV27 and TRBJ1-4, with TRBD1 matching over 10 bases. Germline V gene data show CDR1 as MNHEY and CDR2 as SMNVEV (reference sequence). This CDR3 has 18 amino acids. V dropped 6 bases and J dropped 3; count of bases not matched to a gene: 13. The CDR3 nucleotides read TGTGCCAGCAGCTTCCGGGGGACAGGGGCAAGGGCTAATGAAAAACTGTTTTTT. Translating it yields CASSFRGTGARANEKLFF.

The chain couples TRBV7-2 to TRBJ1-2, with 11 bases identical to TRBD1. Trimming at V came to 5 bases and at J to 8 bases, leaving 7 bases not matched to a gene. Germline CDR1 reads SGHTA; CDR2 reads FQGNSA. CDR3 length: 14 amino acids. The CDR3 DNA follows: TGTGCCAGCAGCAGGGGACAGGGGGTGCAAGGCTACACCTTC. Translating it yields CASSRGQGVQGYTF.

The chain carries TRBV5-1 and TRBJ1-4; 11 bases match TRBD1. This CDR3 is 17 amino acids long. V trimming: 0 bases; J trimming: 0 bases; junction bases outside the gene matches: 1. In germline, CDR1 is SGHRS, CDR2 YFSETQ. The CDR3 DNA reads as TGCGCCAGCAGCTTGGCGGGACAGGGGGCAACTAATGAAAAACTGTTTTTT. Its translation: CASSLAGQGATNEKLFF. Full variable domain (outside the CDR3, taken from reference TRBV5-1 and TRBJ1-4): KAGVTQTPRYLIKTRGQQVTLSCSPISGHRSVSWYQQTPGQGLQFLFEYFSETQRNKGNFPGRFSGRQFSNSRSEMNVSTLELGDSALYLCASSLAGQGATNEKLFFGSGTQLSVL.

In its sample, this clone was seen a few times. V usage is TRBV27 and J usage is TRBJ1-1, with a tentative D call TRBD1 (5 bases). Germline V CDR1 and CDR2: MNHEY, SMNVEV (reference sequence). The CDR3 contains 13 residues. V was trimmed by 3 bases and J by 4 bases, leaving 9 bases between them. Here the CDR3 DNA reads TGTGCCAGCAGTTTCTCTGACAGCACTGAAGCTTTCTTT. The encoded protein is CASSFSDSTEAFF.

The chain joins TRBV4-1 to TRBJ2-1, with D tentatively TRBD1 (6 bases). Germline assignment: CDR1 MGHRA and CDR2 YSYEKL. V was trimmed by 6 bases and J by 6 bases, leaving 18 bases between them. CDR3 length equals 15 residues. CDR3 sequence reads: CASSLGSSGVNEQFF. The DNA of the CDR3 is TGCGCCAGCAGTCTAGGTTCCTCAGGGGTCAATGAGCAGTTCTTC.

The gene calls are TRBV5-1 and TRBJ2-5; TRBD2 agrees at 8 bases. Germline-derived CDR1 and CDR2 are SGHRS and YFSETQ. V lost 4 bases, J lost 3 bases, and 5 bases stayed unmatched. The CDR3 contains 14 residues. CDR3 amino acids: CASSDRGGKETQYF. The CDR3 DNA sequence: TGCGCCAGCAGCGACCGGGGGGGAAAAGAGACCCAGTACTTC.

In DNA form, the CDR3 reads TGTGCCAGCAGCCCTCAGGGGCGATCAGATACGCAGTATTTT. Its translation is CASSPQGRSDTQYF. The chain couples TRBV5-4 to TRBJ2-3; D perhaps matches TRBD1 (6 bases). The CDR3 extends over 14 amino acids. Germline CDR1 reads SGHNT; CDR2 reads YYREEE (reference sequence). The V and J ends lost 4 bases and 4 bases respectively, with 13 bases between them.

This sequence joins TRBV10-2 and TRBJ2-7; 10 nucleotides match TRBD1. This CDR3 is 15 amino acids long. J gave up 0 bases and V 6 bases, and 5 bases lay outside the gene matches. Germline loops: CDR1 WSHSY, CDR2 SAAADI. The CDR3 loop is CASSLTGGSSYEQYF. CDR3 sequence (DNA): TGCGCCAGCAGCCTGACAGGGGGCAGCTCCTACGAGCAGTACTTC.

The chain uses TRBV4-1 and TRBJ1-1; a weak D match, TRBD1 (6 bases). Between the trimmed V and J ends, which lost 4 bases and 7 bases, there was a span of 7 bases. This CDR3 has 11 amino acids. Germline values: CDR1 MGHRA, CDR2 YSYEKL. The CDR3 DNA sequence: TGCGCCAGCAGCCTAGGGGGTGAAGCTTTCTTT. Translated, it gives CASSLGGEAFF.